These 5 T cell receptor beta chains originate from one sample sequenced in a study of CD8 T cells in ankylosing spondylitis (dated by TCRdb to 2015 to 2018). The library was prepared using 5' RACE. This sample was sequenced with an Illumina HiSeq 2500. In-frame beta chains were kept once TCRdb had trimmed the public reads at Q25 with fastp and called clones with MiXCR. One record per CDR3 amino acid sequence lists the most common genes and DNA. The sample includes 200,000 to 300,000 distinct CDR3 sequences, with roughly 8.2% observed a single time. Clones ranked in the top ten supply approximately 4.8% of the sample. Material for sequencing was blood, either unsorted or a sorted T cell fraction (not recorded which). These receptors were collected from a female donor with ankylosing spondylitis or in good health (not recorded which).

This clonotype has a count of ten or more. The chain uses TRBV7-9 and TRBJ2-7; perhaps TRBD2 as D (5 bases). This CDR3 region has 16 residues. Trimming cost V 1 base and J 3 bases, with 16 bases left between them. Per the germline V gene, CDR1 is SEHNR and CDR2 is FQNEAQ (reference sequence). CDR3 sequence (DNA): TGTGCCAGCAGCTTAGTTAGGATCACGGGGATCTACGAGCAGTACTTC. This translates into CASSLVRITGIYEQYF. Together with reference TRBV7-9 and TRBJ2-7, the CDR3 gives the full variable domain: DTGVSQNPRHKITKRGQNVTFRCDPISEHNRLYWYRQTLGQGPEFLTYFQNEAQLEKSRLLSDRFSAERPKGSFSTLEIQRTEQGDSAMYLCASSLVRITGIYEQYFGPGTRLTVT.

At least ten counts were recorded for this clonotype. The rearrangement uses TRBV5-6 and TRBJ2-1, with TRBD2 identical over 10 bases. The ends lost 1 base at V and 9 bases at J; junction bases unmatched: 4. Germline loops: CDR1 SGHDT, CDR2 YYEEEE. The CDR3 totals 14 residues. The DNA of the CDR3 is TGTGCCAGCAGCTTGCCTAGCGGGAGATGTGAGCAGTTCTTC. Amino acid sequence: CASSLPSGRCEQFF. Full variable domain (outside the CDR3, taken from reference TRBV5-6 and TRBJ2-1): DAGVTQSPTHLIKTRGQQVTLRCSPKSGHDTVSWYQQALGQGPQFIFQYYEEEERQRGNFPDRFSGHQFPNYSSELNVNALLLGDSALYLCASSLPSGRCEQFFGPGTRLTVL.

This clonotype has at least ten counts. The J gene is TRBJ2-2, the V gene TRBV3-1; D is unresolved. Germline V gene data show CDR1 as LGHDT and CDR2 as YNNKEL (reference sequence). V dropped 3 bases and J dropped 5 bases, with 13 bases sitting between them. The CDR3 totals 15 residues. The CDR3 is CASSQDPWRTGELFF. The CDR3 nucleotides are TGTGCCAGCAGCCAGGACCCTTGGAGAACCGGGGAGCTGTTTTTT.

At least ten counts were recorded for this clonotype. The rearrangement joins TRBV7-9 to TRBJ2-7; possibly TRBD1 for D (5 bases). Germline CDR1 reads SEHNR; CDR2 reads FQNEAQ (reference sequence). V was cut by 6 bases and J by 5 bases, with 11 bases left in between. The CDR3 consists of 12 residues. The CDR3, as DNA: TGTGCCAGCAGTAGGGGTGCGCACGAGCAGTACTTC. It encodes CASSRGAHEQYF.

At least ten counts were recorded for this clonotype. The rearrangement links TRBV11-2 to TRBJ2-1, with a weak D call TRBD2 (6 bases). Germline V gene sequence: CDR1 SGHAT, CDR2 FQNNGV. V lost 5 bases and J lost 1, with 9 bases in between. CDR3 length: 14 amino acids. The CDR3 here is CASSRDSSYNEQFF. CDR3 sequence (DNA): TGTGCCAGCAGCCGGGACTCTTCCTACAATGAGCAGTTCTTC.